Below are 29 T cell receptor beta chains sequenced from a single sample in a study of radiation and T cells in renal cell carcinoma. The method was immunoSEQ multiplex PCR; TCRdb's version includes in-frame clones alone and lacks a portion of them. The table includes 130,000 to 150,000 clones, 86% detected once. Stated time point: blood 4 weeks post-SBRT, at nephrectomy. The treatment denotes: 15 Gy SBRT to primary tumor, nephrectomy 4 weeks later. The sequences come from blood, collected from a patient whose treatment included radiotherapy and nephrectomy. Receptors originate from a woman in her 50s with renal cell carcinoma.

V usage is TRBV29-1 and J usage is TRBJ1-1; weak D call: TRBD1 (5 bases). The V gene lost 6 bases and the J gene lost 0 bases, with 11 bases spanning the gap. Per the germline V gene, CDR1 is SQVTM and CDR2 is ANQGSEA. CDR3 size: 13 residues. The CDR3 nucleotides are TGCAGCGTCCAGGGACGGATGAACACTGAAGCTTTCTTT. Translation gives CSVQGRMNTEAFF.

The CDR3 sequence is CASSFEGATDTQYF. CDR3 coding DNA: TGTGCCAGCAGTTTCGAGGGGGCAACAGATACGCAGTATTTT. J is TRBJ2-3 and V is TRBV27; 7 bases fit TRBD1. CDR3 length: 14 residues. Germline CDR1 and CDR2: MNHEY and SMNVEV (reference sequence). J lost 3 bases, V lost 3 bases, and 3 bases had no gene match.

The rearrangement uses TRBV7-2 and TRBJ2-5, with D maybe TRBD2 (6 bases). Looked up from germline, CDR1 is SGHTA and CDR2 is FQGNSA. This CDR3 contains 15 residues. Trimming shortened V by 5 bases and J by 5 bases, and 18 bases separated the two germline ends. The CDR3 region is CASSPNGVGGETQYF. CDR3 nucleotide sequence: TGTGCCAGCAGCCCCAATGGTGTTGGAGGGGAGACCCAGTACTTC.

The V call is TRBV5-5, the J call TRBJ2-1; 9 bases agree with TRBD1. The CDR3 consists of 15 residues. Germline CDR1 is SGHKS and CDR2 is YYEKEE (reference sequence). V lost 2 bases to trimming and J lost 2 bases; unmatched junction nucleotides: 2. Here the CDR3 reads CASSLTGGAYNEQFF. The CDR3, as DNA: TGTGCCAGCAGCTTAACAGGGGGCGCCTACAATGAGCAGTTCTTC.

The V call is TRBV4-3, the J call TRBJ1-4; D is unclear. V dropped 0 bases and J dropped 6 bases, with 29 bases sitting between them. CDR3 length equals 21 residues. Germline values: CDR1 LGHNA, CDR2 YSLEER. Here the CDR3 reads CASSQDLFSASREPPDEKLFF. The CDR3 DNA sequence: TGCGCCAGCAGCCAAGATCTCTTTTCGGCTTCTCGGGAGCCGCCAGATGAAAAACTGTTTTTT.

This clone appeared once. This chain joins TRBV4-2 and TRBJ2-7, with no clear D. Between the trimmed V and J ends, which lost 0 bases and 4 bases, there was a span of 13 bases. Germline loops: CDR1 LGHNA, CDR2 YNFKEQ. The CDR3 runs to 15 residues. As DNA, the CDR3 is TGTGCCAGCAGCCAAGATCTGTCTAGTCTGTACGAGCAGTACTTC. As protein: CASSQDLSSLYEQYF.

The chain joins TRBV11-3 to TRBJ2-7, with 13 bases fitting TRBD2. In germline, CDR1 is SGHNT, CDR2 YENEEA. V was clipped by 3 bases and J by 6 bases; unmatched bases: 2. The CDR3 contains 14 residues. The CDR3 nucleotides read TGTGCCAGCAGCTTTGGACTAGCGGGGGCCGAGCAGTACTTC. This gives the protein CASSFGLAGAEQYF. The full variable domain, its missing parts supplied by reference TRBV11-3 and TRBJ2-7, is EAGVVQSPRYKIIEKKQPVAFWCNPISGHNTLYWYLQNLGQGPELLIRYENEEAVDDSQLPKDRFSAERLKGVDSTLKIQPAELGDSAVYLCASSFGLAGAEQYFGPGTRLTVT.

This chain links TRBV5-4 with TRBJ2-2; D not certain. The CDR3 consists of 13 residues. The V gene's germline CDR1 is SGHNT and CDR2 YYREEE (reference sequence). The V gene lost 1 base and the J gene lost 0 bases, with 1 base spanning the gap. CDR3 coding DNA: TGTGCCAGCAGCTTGCCGAACACCGGGGAGCTGTTTTTT. Protein product: CASSLPNTGELFF.

The V call is TRBV15, the J call TRBJ2-7; D is perhaps TRBD1 or TRBD2 (7 bases each). The CDR3 consists of 14 residues. The ends were cut back, 5 bases at V and 3 bases at J, with 14 bases in the middle. Germline V gives CDR1 LNHNV, CDR2 YYDKDF (reference sequence). The CDR3 sequence is CATSGPGGVYEQYF. Here the CDR3 DNA reads TGTGCCACCAGCGGGCCAGGGGGGGTCTACGAGCAGTACTTC.

V and J are TRBV5-4 and TRBJ2-7; D uncertain. The V gene's germline CDR1 is SGHNT and CDR2 YYREEE (reference sequence). The CDR3 has 15 amino acids. The ends were cut back, 5 bases at V and 3 bases at J, with 18 bases in the middle. CDR3 nucleotides: TGTGCCAGCAGTCGCCAAGAACTTGTGAGCTACGAGCAGTACTTC. Translated: CASSRQELVSYEQYF.

The V call is TRBV28, the J call TRBJ1-1; 9 bases are shared with TRBD1. J gave up 7 bases and V 9 bases, and 12 bases lay outside the gene matches. This CDR3 has 14 amino acids. CDR1 is MDHEN, CDR2 SYDVKM, per germline. CDR3 in DNA: TGTGCCAGTCTCCAACCGGGACAGGGAGATGAAGCTTTCTTT. Its protein product is CASLQPGQGDEAFF. The variable domain in full, completed from reference TRBV28 and TRBJ1-1, reads DVKVTQSSRYLVKRTGEKVFLECVQDMDHENMFWYRQDPGLGLRLIYFSYDVKMKEKGDIPEGYSVSREKKERFSLILESASTNQTSMYLCASLQPGQGDEAFFGQGTRLTVV.

The rearrangement links TRBV2 to TRBJ2-5; possibly TRBD1 for D (5 bases). The V and J ends lost 6 bases and 1 base respectively, with 9 bases between them. Germline V gene data show CDR1 as SNHLY and CDR2 as FYNNEI. This CDR3 is built from 13 residues. CDR3 sequence reads: CASRSGSQETQYF. Written as DNA, the CDR3 is TGTGCCAGCAGATCAGGGTCCCAAGAGACCCAGTACTTC.

This chain uses TRBV2 with TRBJ1-5; D uncertain. V was clipped by 3 bases and J by 4 bases, with 10 bases between them. Germline V gene data show CDR1 as SNHLY and CDR2 as FYNNEI. The CDR3 spans 14 residues. In DNA form, the CDR3 reads TGTGCCAGCAGTGATGGAGGCGGTAATCAGCCCCAGCATTTT. Residues: CASSDGGGNQPQHF.

The chain employs TRBV5-4 and TRBJ1-3; D is undetermined. This CDR3 comprises 16 residues. Trimming left V 0 bases short and J 0 bases short, with 10 bases between. The germline gives CDR1 SGHNT, CDR2 YYREEE (reference sequence). This CDR3 reads CASSLAGPPSGNTIYF. Here the CDR3 DNA reads TGTGCCAGCAGCTTGGCAGGCCCTCCCTCTGGAAACACCATATATTTT. Using reference TRBV5-4 and TRBJ1-3 for the parts outside the CDR3, the full variable domain is ETGVTQSPTHLIKTRGQQVTLRCSSQSGHNTVSWYQQALGQGPQFIFQYYREEENGRGNFPPRFSGLQFPNYSSELNVNALELDDSALYLCASSLAGPPSGNTIYFGEGSWLTVV.

This rearrangement joins TRBV4-3 to TRBJ2-7; D perhaps matches TRBD1 (5 bases). Trimming removed 3 bases from V and 0 bases from J, with 9 bases in between. The CDR3 is 14 amino acids. The germline V gene encodes CDR1 LGHNA and CDR2 YSLEER. The CDR3 spells CASSQDIISYEQYF. As DNA, the CDR3 is TGCGCCAGCAGCCAGGACATAATCTCCTACGAGCAGTACTTC.

The CDR3 bases are TGTGCCAGCAGTTACGGGACAGGGGGTGAGCAGTACTTC. This encodes CASSYGTGGEQYF. V usage is TRBV6-6 and J usage is TRBJ2-7, with 11 bases that match TRBD1. The CDR3 has 13 residues. Germline loops: CDR1 MNHNY, CDR2 SVGAGI (reference sequence). The V gene end was trimmed by 2 bases and the J gene end by 7 bases; junction bases not matched to a gene: 1.

The rearrangement uses TRBV5-5 and TRBJ1-5, with D unclear. The CDR3 contains 14 residues. Trimming took off 4 bases at V and 2 bases at J, with 10 bases between the two ends. Germline V gene lookup returns CDR1 SGHKS and CDR2 YYEKEE (reference sequence). The CDR3 protein is CASSRTMGNQPQHF. CDR3 DNA: TGTGCCAGCAGCCGGACGATGGGCAATCAGCCCCAGCATTTT. Based on the CDR3 plus reference TRBV5-5 and TRBJ1-5, the full variable domain is DAGVTQSPTHLIKTRGQQVTLRCSPISGHKSVSWYQQVLGQGPQFIFQYYEKEERGRGNFPDRFSARQFPNYSSELNVNALLLGDSALYLCASSRTMGNQPQHFGDGTRLSIL.

The CDR3: CASSTEFRANYGYTF. CDR3 DNA: TGCGCCAGCAGCACGGAGTTCAGGGCCAACTATGGCTACACCTTC. This chain uses TRBV5-1 with TRBJ1-2, with D perhaps TRBD1 (5 bases). CDR1 SGHRS and CDR2 YFSETQ come from the germline V gene. This CDR3 region has 15 residues. V gave up 4 bases and J gave up 2 bases, with 15 bases separating them.

V usage is TRBV27 and J usage is TRBJ1-1, with D unresolved. This CDR3 contains 11 residues. From germline, CDR1 is MNHEY and CDR2 SMNVEV (reference sequence). Deletions cut 5 bases from V and 11 bases from J, with 12 bases between. CDR3 in amino acids: CASSPDIRAFF. DNA for the CDR3: TGTGCCAGCAGTCCAGATATTAGGGCTTTCTTT.

This chain uses TRBV5-6 with TRBJ1-2; tentative D call: TRBD1 (5 bases). Germline V lookup: CDR1 SGHDT, CDR2 YYEEEE. Between the trimmed V and J ends, which lost 2 bases and 2 bases, there was a span of 16 bases. The CDR3 extends over 16 amino acids. The CDR3: CASSFFLDRQNYGYTF. The CDR3 DNA follows: TGTGCCAGCAGCTTTTTCCTAGACAGACAAAACTATGGCTACACCTTC.

The chain couples TRBV9 to TRBJ2-1; no definite D call. The germline V gene encodes CDR1 SGDLS and CDR2 YYNGEE. The CDR3 is 12 residues long. Trimming left V 4 bases short and J 4 bases short, with 6 bases between. This chain's CDR3 is CASSRVYNEQFF. As DNA, the CDR3 is TGTGCCAGCAGCCGAGTATACAATGAGCAGTTCTTC.

The chain combines TRBV2 with TRBJ1-2; possible D gene TRBD1, 5 bases. Trimming took 2 bases from V and 7 from J, leaving 8 bases between them. The V gene's germline CDR1 is SNHLY and CDR2 FYNNEI. The CDR3 contains 12 residues. The CDR3 loop is CASSEQGSGYTF. CDR3 coding DNA: TGTGCCAGCAGTGAACAGGGTAGTGGCTACACCTTC.

The chain recombines TRBV7-2 with TRBJ2-7, with unresolved D. V was trimmed by 5 bases and J by 5 bases, leaving 16 bases between them. Germline V CDR1 and CDR2: SGHTA, FQGNSA. This CDR3 is built from 14 residues. CDR3 amino acids: CASSQMAVGDEQYF. For the CDR3, the DNA is TGTGCCAGCAGCCAAATGGCGGTTGGGGACGAGCAGTACTTC.

This clone appeared a single time. CDR3 protein: CASSIWQGQIYGYTF. The CDR3 DNA reads TGTGCCAGTAGTATATGGCAGGGGCAGATCTATGGCTACACCTTC. The chain links TRBV19 to TRBJ1-2; weak D call: TRBD1 (6 bases). The CDR3 totals 15 residues. Per the germline V gene, CDR1 is LNHDA and CDR2 is SQIVND (reference sequence). The V and J ends lost 2 bases and 4 bases respectively, with 14 bases between them.

This rearrangement joins TRBV7-2 to TRBJ1-4; D is possibly TRBD1 (5 bases). Between the trimmed V and J ends, which lost 1 base and 2 bases, there was a span of 8 bases. The germline V gene encodes CDR1 SGHTA and CDR2 FQGNSA. The CDR3 totals 15 residues. CDR3: CASSLVKGTNEKLFF. The CDR3 DNA is TGTGCCAGCAGCTTAGTAAAGGGGACTAATGAAAAACTGTTTTTT.

V is TRBV6-6 and J is TRBJ2-7; possible D gene TRBD1, 7 bases. The V end lost 3 bases, the J end lost 0 bases, and 15 bases lay between the germline ends. The CDR3 covers 16 residues. CDR1 and CDR2 (germline): MNHNY, SVGAGI (reference sequence). The CDR3, as DNA: TGTGCCAGCAGTTATCCCCGACAGGGACTCTCCTACGAGCAGTACTTC. It encodes CASSYPRQGLSYEQYF.

This clone occurred once. This chain connects TRBV29-1 to TRBJ2-7; D unresolved. Trimming cost V 1 base and J 3 bases, with 13 bases left between them. This CDR3 is built from 14 residues. Germline values: CDR1 SQVTM, CDR2 ANQGSEA. The CDR3 sequence is CSVEVPAVRYEQYF. The CDR3 DNA reads TGCAGCGTTGAAGTCCCGGCGGTTCGCTACGAGCAGTACTTC.

The rearrangement links TRBV11-3 to TRBJ2-2; TRBD1 or TRBD2 may be the D gene (5 bases each). Germline V gives CDR1 SGHNT, CDR2 YENEEA. Deletions cut 6 bases from V and 7 bases from J, with 9 bases between. The CDR3 spans 12 residues. CDR3 protein: CASRLGDGELFF. In DNA, the CDR3 is TGTGCCAGCAGGTTGGGGGACGGGGAGCTGTTTTTT.

As for this clone: The sample carries other DNA sequences with the same CDR3. J is TRBJ1-3 and V is TRBV7-2; the D is unclear. Looked up from germline, CDR1 is SGHTA and CDR2 is FQGNSA. The CDR3 is 13 amino acids. With 1 base removed from V and 4 bases from J, the gap between germline ends came to 5 bases. The DNA of the CDR3 is TGTGCCAGCAGCTTAGTAGGAGGAAACACCATATATTTT. Encoded protein: CASSLVGGNTIYF.